In its sample, the clone carrying this TCR beta chain was seen once. Both 60 Vbeta primers and 13 Jbeta primers went into the PCR. TCRdb keeps only in-frame clones here, not all; method: immunoSEQ multiplex PCR. The table has just over 200,000 clones, about 70% seen once. The data stem from a study of cytomegalovirus exposure and HLA in healthy donors. Looking at the study overall: Among the approximately 400 donors who were genotyped, approximately 84% fell in the genetic ancestry cluster that is associated with self-reported Caucasian donors.

CDR1 is MDHEN and CDR2 is SYDVKM in the germline V gene. The CDR3 has 14 residues. Trimming took off 7 bases at V and 3 bases at J, with 16 bases between the two ends. Sequencing was done on a sample of PBMCs. The TCR was taken from a man aged 40-49 years in good health and CMV-seropositive. The chain combines TRBV28 with TRBJ2-7; perhaps TRBD1 as D (5 bases). This CDR3 reads CASNLRDKSYEQYF. CDR3 DNA: TGTGCCAGCAATCTCAGGGATAAAAGCTACGAGCAGTACTTC.